The source of this T cell receptor (beta chain) is a study of response to subunit inactivated influenza vaccine. This clonotype occurred a few times. TCRdb re-called the RT-PCR reads through MiXCR, storing one row per CDR3 protein. The top ten hold 13% of the sample, which has over 450,000 distinct CDR3 sequences, 10% to 15% seen once. Germline V gene lookup returns CDR1 SQVTM and CDR2 ANQGSEA. The V gene lost 4 bases and the J gene lost 5 bases, with 18 bases spanning the gap. The CDR3 has 14 amino acids. The chain is built from TRBV29-1 and TRBJ2-7, with TRBD2 as a possible D gene (5 bases). The source of this sequence is a man aged 50-60 years who received an inactivated influenza vaccine. Sequencing was performed on PBMCs from blood, taken 40 to 50 days after vaccination. Here the CDR3 reads CSVVRGGDKDEQYF. CDR3 bases: TGCAGCGTTGTACGGGGTGGGGATAAGGACGAGCAGTACTTC.